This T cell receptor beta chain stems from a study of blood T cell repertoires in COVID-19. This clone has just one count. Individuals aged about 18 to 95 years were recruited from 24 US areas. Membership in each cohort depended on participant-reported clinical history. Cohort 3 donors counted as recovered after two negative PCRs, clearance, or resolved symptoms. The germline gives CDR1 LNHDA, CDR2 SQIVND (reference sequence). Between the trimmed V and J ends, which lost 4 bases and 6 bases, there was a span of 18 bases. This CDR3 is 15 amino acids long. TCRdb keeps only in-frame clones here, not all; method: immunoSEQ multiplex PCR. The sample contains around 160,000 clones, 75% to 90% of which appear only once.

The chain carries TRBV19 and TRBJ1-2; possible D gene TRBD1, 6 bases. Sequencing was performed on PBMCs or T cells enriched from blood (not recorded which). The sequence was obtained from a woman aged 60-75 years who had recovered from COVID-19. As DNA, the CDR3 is TGTGCCAGTAGTAGCGAAGGTTGGGGGCGGCATGGCTACACCTTC. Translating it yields CASSSEGWGRHGYTF.